Listed below are T cell receptor beta chains from one sample, sequenced in a study of shared clonotypes between healthy human individuals. Here immunoSEQ multiplex PCR was the method, and the copy in TCRdb shows in-frame clones only, minus some. Of about 800,000 clones in the sample, roughly 96% are singletons; the top ten hold less than 0.25%. The sample comprised naive CD8+ T cells sorted from blood. The receptors stem from a man under 40 in good health. CDR3s include the opening cysteine and the closing phenylalanine or tryptophan. The D gene is left open where the match is weak. Clone size, where shown, is once, few, many, or a class for clones that have expanded.

J gene: TRBJ2-5; V gene: TRBV2; D gene: -; clone size: -; CDR3 DNA: TGTGCCAGCCCCCCCCACGTGAAAGAGACCCAGTACTTC; CDR3 protein: CASPPHVKETQYF
J gene: TRBJ2-1; V gene: TRBV14; D gene: TRBD2; clone size: -; CDR3 DNA: TGTGCCAGCCGCGCACTAGCGGGAGAAAATGACCTGTTCTTC; CDR3 protein: CASRALAGENDLFF
J gene: TRBJ2-1; V gene: TRBV27; D gene: -; clone size: -; CDR3 DNA: TGTGCCAGCAGTTTAGAACTAGTGAGCCATGAGCAGTTCTTC; CDR3 protein: CASSLELVSHEQFF
J gene: TRBJ2-1; V gene: TRBV7-8; D gene: -; clone size: -; CDR3 DNA: TGTGCCAGCAGCTTATCTAGGGGCCCTATATTTAATGAGCAGTTCTTC; CDR3 protein: CASSLSRGPIFNEQFF
J gene: TRBJ2-5; V gene: TRBV7-6; D gene: -; clone size: -; CDR3 DNA: TGTGCCAGCAGCTTAGGGGTAGAGACCCAGTACTTC; CDR3 protein: CASSLGVETQYF
J gene: TRBJ2-3; V gene: TRBV7-9; D gene: TRBD1; clone size: -; CDR3 DNA: TGTGCCAGCAGCTTAGATAGGGGGCGCGGCACAGATACGCAGTATTTT; CDR3 protein: CASSLDRGRGTDTQYF
J gene: TRBJ2-7; V gene: TRBV6-5; D gene: TRBD2; clone size: once; CDR3 DNA: TGTGCCAGCAGTTACATGGCGGGAGGGCCGTGGAACGAGCAGTACTTC; CDR3 protein: CASSYMAGGPWNEQYF
J gene: TRBJ2-3; V gene: TRBV7-2; D gene: TRBD2; clone size: -; CDR3 DNA: TGTGCCAGCAGCCCGACTAGCGGGGTGGGAGATACGCAGTATTTT; CDR3 protein: CASSPTSGVGDTQYF
J gene: TRBJ1-4; V gene: TRBV6-5; D gene: -; clone size: once; CDR3 DNA: TGTGCCAGCAGCCCACAGGCTCCTGATGAAAAACTGTTTTTT; CDR3 protein: CASSPQAPDEKLFF
J gene: TRBJ2-5; V gene: TRBV29-1; D gene: -; clone size: -; CDR3 DNA: TGCAGCGTTGAAGAACAGGGTGTCGAGACCCAGTACTTC; CDR3 protein: CSVEEQGVETQYF
J gene: TRBJ2-1; V gene: TRBV7-2; D gene: TRBD2; clone size: -; CDR3 DNA: TGTGCCAGCAGCTTCATTAGCGGGAGGGCCTACAATGAGCAGTTCTTC; CDR3 protein: CASSFISGRAYNEQFF